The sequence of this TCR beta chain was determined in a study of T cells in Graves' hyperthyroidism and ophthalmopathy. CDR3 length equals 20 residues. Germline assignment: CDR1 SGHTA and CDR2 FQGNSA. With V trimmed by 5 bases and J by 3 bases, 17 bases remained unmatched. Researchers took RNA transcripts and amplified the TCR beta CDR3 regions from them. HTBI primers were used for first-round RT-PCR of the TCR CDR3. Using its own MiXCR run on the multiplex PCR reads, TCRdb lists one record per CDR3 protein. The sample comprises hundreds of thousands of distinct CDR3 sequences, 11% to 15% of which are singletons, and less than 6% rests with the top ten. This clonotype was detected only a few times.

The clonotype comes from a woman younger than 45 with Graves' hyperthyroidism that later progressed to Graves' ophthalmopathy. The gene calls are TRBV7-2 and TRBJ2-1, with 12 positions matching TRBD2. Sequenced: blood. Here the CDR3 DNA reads TGTGCCAGCAGCCCTACTGAGATTTCTAGCGGGAGGGCTAACTACAATGAGCAGTTCTTC. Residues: CASSPTEISSGRANYNEQFF.